Listed here are 11 T cell receptor beta chains from one sample, sequenced in a study of response to subunit inactivated influenza vaccine. From the RT-PCR reads, TCRdb called clonotypes with MiXCR, one entry per CDR3 protein. The repertoire holds about 520,000 distinct CDR3 sequences, with approximately 7.3% as singletons. The material was PBMCs from blood, obtained roughly 24 months after vaccination. The receptors originated from a man between 50 and 75 years old who received an inactivated influenza vaccine.

This clonotype was picked up many times. V gene TRBV11-2 combines with J gene TRBJ2-7; 7 positions agree with TRBD2. Germline V gene sequence: CDR1 SGHAT, CDR2 FQNNGV. This CDR3 is built from 14 residues. V was pared by 6 bases and J by 4 bases, with 9 bases of the junction left unmatched. CDR3 sequence (DNA): TGTGCCAGCAGTCAGGTAGCGGGTGCGTACGAGCAGTACTTC. Translating it yields CASSQVAGAYEQYF.

This clonotype was seen a handful of times. The chain carries TRBV2 and TRBJ2-7, with TRBD1 identical over 10 bases. Germline V gives CDR1 SNHLY, CDR2 FYNNEI. The V gene end was trimmed by 5 bases and the J gene end by 6 bases; junction bases not matched to a gene: 7. This CDR3 contains 14 residues. CDR3 residues: CASSFPGQGPEQYF. For the CDR3, the DNA is TGTGCCAGCAGTTTCCCGGGACAGGGGCCCGAGCAGTACTTC. Supplemented by reference TRBV2 and TRBJ2-7, the full variable domain reads EPEVTQTPSHQVTQMGQEVILRCVPISNHLYFYWYRQILGQKVEFLVSFYNNEISEKSEIFDDQFSVERPDGSNFTLKIRSTKLEDSAMYFCASSFPGQGPEQYFGPGTRLTVT.

This clonotype has more than one count but fewer than ten. This chain uses TRBV20-1 with TRBJ1-2, with 7 bases fitting TRBD1. CDR3 length equals 13 residues. CDR1 is DFQATT, CDR2 SNEGSKA, per germline (reference sequence). Trimming removed 8 bases from V and 2 bases from J; junction bases left unmatched: 8. The CDR3 sequence: CSPTEGANYGYTF. The CDR3 DNA sequence: TGCAGTCCAACCGAGGGGGCAAACTATGGCTACACCTTC.

The V and J genes are TRBV20-1 and TRBJ2-1; perhaps TRBD1 as D (6 bases). The CDR3 covers 17 residues. The V gene's germline CDR1 is DFQATT and CDR2 SNEGSKA (reference sequence). Trimming took off 2 bases at V and 4 bases at J, with 21 bases between the two ends. The CDR3 nucleotides read TGCAGTGCTAGACCCGGTCTGTACAGGGACGGATACAATGAGCAGTTCTTC. Its protein product is CSARPGLYRDGYNEQFF.

This sequence joins TRBV12-3 or TRBV12-4 and TRBJ1-2; D remains ambiguous. The V end was cut by 5 bases, the J end by 3 bases, with 10 bases between. The CDR3 has 13 residues. CDR3 loop: CASSRDLDYGYTF. CDR3 DNA sequence: TGTGCCAGCAGTCGCGACCTAGACTATGGCTACACCTTC.

This clonotype was counted between two and nine times. This sequence joins TRBV6-1 and TRBJ2-7; weak D call: TRBD2 (6 bases). Trimming took off 3 bases at V and 3 bases at J, with 18 bases between the two ends. Germline V gives CDR1 MNHNS, CDR2 SASEGT. The CDR3 length is 16 residues. The CDR3 DNA sequence: TGTGCCAGCAGTGACCTACGGGACTTCAATCGCTACGAGCAGTACTTC. Its protein is CASSDLRDFNRYEQYF.

This clonotype has ten or more counts. The chain uses TRBV18 and TRBJ2-5; 7 bases are shared with TRBD1. V lost 2 bases and J lost 5; bases outside the gene matches: 2. The germline V gene has CDR1 KGHSH and CDR2 LQKENI. The CDR3 has 13 residues. CDR3: CASSPRGQETQYF. CDR3 coding DNA: TGTGCCAGCTCACCAAGGGGGCAGGAGACCCAGTACTTC.

In this sample, this clonotype turned up many times. The J gene is TRBJ1-6, the V gene TRBV7-2; possible D gene TRBD1, 6 bases. This CDR3 has 15 amino acids. Germline V lookup: CDR1 SGHTA, CDR2 FQGNSA. Trimming shortened V by 1 base and J by 9 bases, and 13 bases separated the two germline ends. The CDR3 loop reads CASSLGQVVGSPLHF. The CDR3 DNA is TGTGCCAGCAGCTTAGGACAGGTGGTAGGTTCACCCCTCCACTTT. Variable domain in full (rest from reference TRBV7-2 and TRBJ1-6): GAGVSQSPSNKVTEKGKDVELRCDPISGHTALYWYRQSLGQGLEFLIYFQGNSAPDKSGLPSDRFSAERTGGSVSTLTIQRTQQEDSAVYLCASSLGQVVGSPLHFGNGTRLTVT.

This clonotype was seen ten or more times. V and J are TRBV12-3 or TRBV12-4 and TRBJ1-2; D ambiguous. V was clipped by 6 bases and J by 4 bases, with 12 bases between them. The length of the CDR3 is 13 residues. The CDR3 nucleotides read TGTGCCAGCAGCAATACAGTCCTCTATGGCTACACCTTC. It specifies CASSNTVLYGYTF.

This clonotype was observed at least ten times. The chain uses TRBV20-1 and TRBJ2-3, with D perhaps matching TRBD2 (6 bases). Trimming shortened V by 6 bases and J by 0 bases, and 10 bases separated the two germline ends. This CDR3 contains 13 residues. Germline CDR1 DFQATT, CDR2 SNEGSKA (reference sequence). The CDR3 sequence is CSATGTSTDTQYF. For the CDR3, the DNA is TGCAGTGCGACCGGGACTAGCACAGATACGCAGTATTTT.

This clonotype was seen at least ten times. V usage is TRBV24-1 and J usage is TRBJ2-1; D tentatively fits TRBD1 or TRBD2 (5 bases each). Trimming shortened V by 7 bases and J by 8 bases, and 26 bases separated the two germline ends. The CDR3 runs 17 residues. Germline lookup yields CDR1 KGHDR and CDR2 SFDVKD. DNA of the CDR3: TGTGCCACCAGCCCCGCGTGGGCTAGCTCTAAAGGGGATGAGCAGTTCTTC. It yields the protein CATSPAWASSKGDEQFF.